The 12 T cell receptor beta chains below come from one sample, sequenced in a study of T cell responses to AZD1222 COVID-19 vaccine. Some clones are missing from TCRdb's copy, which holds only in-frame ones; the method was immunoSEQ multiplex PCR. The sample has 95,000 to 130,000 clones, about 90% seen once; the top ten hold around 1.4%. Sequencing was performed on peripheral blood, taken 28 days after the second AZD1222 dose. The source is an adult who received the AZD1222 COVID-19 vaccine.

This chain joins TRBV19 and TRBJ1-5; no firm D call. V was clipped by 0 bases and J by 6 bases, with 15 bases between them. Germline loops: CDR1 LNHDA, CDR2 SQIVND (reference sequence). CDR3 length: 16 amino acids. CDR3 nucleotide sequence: TGTGCCAGTAGTATAGATCATAACCCCGCTGGTCAGCCCCAGCATTTT. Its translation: CASSIDHNPAGQPQHF.

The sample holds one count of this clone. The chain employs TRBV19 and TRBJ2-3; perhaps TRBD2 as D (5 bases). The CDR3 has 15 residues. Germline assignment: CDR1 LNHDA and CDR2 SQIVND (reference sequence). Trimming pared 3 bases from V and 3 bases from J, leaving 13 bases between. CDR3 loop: CASSMGLAKTDTQYF. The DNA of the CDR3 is TGTGCCAGTAGTATGGGATTAGCGAAAACAGATACGCAGTATTTT.

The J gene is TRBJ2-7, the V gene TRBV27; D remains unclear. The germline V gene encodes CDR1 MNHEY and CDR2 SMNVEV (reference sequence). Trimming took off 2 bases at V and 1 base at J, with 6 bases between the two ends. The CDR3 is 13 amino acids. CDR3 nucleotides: TGTGCCAGCAGTTTACGGCAATCCTACGAGCAGTACTTC. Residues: CASSLRQSYEQYF.

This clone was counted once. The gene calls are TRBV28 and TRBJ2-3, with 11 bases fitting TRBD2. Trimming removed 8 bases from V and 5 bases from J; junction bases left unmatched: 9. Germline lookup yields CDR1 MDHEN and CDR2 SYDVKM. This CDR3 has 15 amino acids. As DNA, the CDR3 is TGTGCCAGCGAAACAGGACTAGCGGGTTTAGATACGCAGTATTTT. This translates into CASETGLAGLDTQYF.

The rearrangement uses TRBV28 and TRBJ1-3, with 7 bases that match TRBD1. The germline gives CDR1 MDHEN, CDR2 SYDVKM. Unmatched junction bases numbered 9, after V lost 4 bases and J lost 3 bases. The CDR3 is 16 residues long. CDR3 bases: TGTGCCAGCAGTTCCGGGACAGCATCGTTTGGAAACACCATATATTTT. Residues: CASSSGTASFGNTIYF.

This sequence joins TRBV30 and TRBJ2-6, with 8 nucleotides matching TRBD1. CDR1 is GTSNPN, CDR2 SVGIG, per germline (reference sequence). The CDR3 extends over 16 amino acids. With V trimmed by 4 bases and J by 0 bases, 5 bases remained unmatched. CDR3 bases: TGTGCCTGGACCCCGACAGGGGCCTCTGGGGCCAACGTCCTGACTTTC. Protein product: CAWTPTGASGANVLTF.

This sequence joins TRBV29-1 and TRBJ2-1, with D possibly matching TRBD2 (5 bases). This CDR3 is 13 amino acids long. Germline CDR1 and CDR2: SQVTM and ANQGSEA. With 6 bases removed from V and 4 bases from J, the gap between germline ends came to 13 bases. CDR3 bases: TGCAGCGTCTGGGGAGCGGAATACAATGAGCAGTTCTTC. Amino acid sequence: CSVWGAEYNEQFF.

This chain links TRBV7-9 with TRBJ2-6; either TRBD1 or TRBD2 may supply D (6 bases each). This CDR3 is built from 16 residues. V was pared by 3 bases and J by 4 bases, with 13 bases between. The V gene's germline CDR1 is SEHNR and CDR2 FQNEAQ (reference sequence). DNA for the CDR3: TGTGCCAGCAGCTTCCTGAGGGGGGCAGGGGCCAACGTCCTGACTTTC. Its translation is CASSFLRGAGANVLTF.

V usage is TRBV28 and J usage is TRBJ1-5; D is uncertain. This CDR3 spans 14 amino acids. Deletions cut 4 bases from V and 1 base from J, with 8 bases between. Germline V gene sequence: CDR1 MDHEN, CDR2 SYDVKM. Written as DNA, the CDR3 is TGTGCCAGCAGTTCCCCAGCGAGCAATCAGCCCCAGCATTTT. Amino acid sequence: CASSSPASNQPQHF.

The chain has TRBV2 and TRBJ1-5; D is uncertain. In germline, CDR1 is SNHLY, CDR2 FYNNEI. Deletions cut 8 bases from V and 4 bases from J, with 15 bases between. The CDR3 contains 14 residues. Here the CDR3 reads CASSATDINQPQHF. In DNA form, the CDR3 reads TGTGCCAGCTCGGCCACAGATATTAATCAGCCCCAGCATTTT.

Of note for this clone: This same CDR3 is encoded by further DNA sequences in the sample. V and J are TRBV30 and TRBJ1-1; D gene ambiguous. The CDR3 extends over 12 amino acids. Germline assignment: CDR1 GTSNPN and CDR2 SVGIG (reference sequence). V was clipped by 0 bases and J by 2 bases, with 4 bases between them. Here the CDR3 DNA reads TGTGCCTGGAGTGTAGCTAACACTGAAGCTTTCTTT. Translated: CAWSVANTEAFF.

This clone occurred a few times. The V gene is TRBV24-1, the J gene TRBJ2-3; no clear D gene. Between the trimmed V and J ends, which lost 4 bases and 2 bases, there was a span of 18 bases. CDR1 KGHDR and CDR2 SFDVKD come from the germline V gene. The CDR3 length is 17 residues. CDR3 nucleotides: TGTGCCACCAGTGACGGCGTTTGGTACCCAGACACAGATACGCAGTATTTT. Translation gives CATSDGVWYPDTDTQYF.